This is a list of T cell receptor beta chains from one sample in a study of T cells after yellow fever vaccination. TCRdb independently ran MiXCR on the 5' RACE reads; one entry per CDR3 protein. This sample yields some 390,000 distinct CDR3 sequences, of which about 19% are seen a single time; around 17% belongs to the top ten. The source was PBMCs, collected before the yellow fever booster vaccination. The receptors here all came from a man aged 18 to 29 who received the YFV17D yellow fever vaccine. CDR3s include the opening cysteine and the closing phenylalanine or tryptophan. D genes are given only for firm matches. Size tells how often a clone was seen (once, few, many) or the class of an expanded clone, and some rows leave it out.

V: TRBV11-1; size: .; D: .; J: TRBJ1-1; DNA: TGTGCCAGCAGCATCAGGACTGAAGCTTTCTTT; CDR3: CASSIRTEAFF
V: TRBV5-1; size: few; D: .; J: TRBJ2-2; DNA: TGCGCCAGCAGCTTGTATCAGGGAACCGGGGAGCTGTTTTTT; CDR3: CASSLYQGTGELFF
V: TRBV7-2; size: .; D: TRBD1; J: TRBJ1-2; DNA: TGTGCCAGCAGCTTATTCAGGGGGGACTATGGCTACACCTTC; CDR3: CASSLFRGDYGYTF
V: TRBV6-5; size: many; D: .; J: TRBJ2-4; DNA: TGTGCCAGCAGTTACTCTTCGGACTCTTCCAAAAACATTCAGTACTTC; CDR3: CASSYSSDSSKNIQYF
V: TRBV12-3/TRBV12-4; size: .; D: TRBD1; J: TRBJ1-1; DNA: TGTGCCAGCAGTTCTCGACAGGGGGCCCCTGAAGCTTTCTTT; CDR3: CASSSRQGAPEAFF
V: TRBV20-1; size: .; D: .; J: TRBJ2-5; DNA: TGCAGTGCTAGAGATGAGGGGATAGAGACCCAGTACTTC; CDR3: CSARDEGIETQYF
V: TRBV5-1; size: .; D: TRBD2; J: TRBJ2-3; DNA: TGCGCCAGCAGCTTGGCCTCTAGCGGGGGGGCCACAGATACGCAGTATTTT; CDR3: CASSLASSGGATDTQYF
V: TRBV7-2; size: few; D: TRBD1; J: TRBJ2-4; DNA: TGTGCCAGCAAACAGGGGGGCGCAAACATTCAGTACTTC; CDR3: CASKQGGANIQYF
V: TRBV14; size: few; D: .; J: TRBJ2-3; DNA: TGTGCCAGCAGCCAAGGAACGTGGCGTGGACCGAGCACAGATACGCAGTATTTT; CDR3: CASSQGTWRGPSTDTQYF
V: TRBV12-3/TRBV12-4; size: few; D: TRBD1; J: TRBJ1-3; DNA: TGTGCCAGCAGTACCGGGACAGGGGGCGGAAACACCATATATTTT; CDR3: CASSTGTGGGNTIYF
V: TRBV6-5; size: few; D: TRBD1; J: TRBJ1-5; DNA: TGTGCCAGCAGTACAGGGGTAGGCAATCAGCCCCAGCATTTT; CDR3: CASSTGVGNQPQHF
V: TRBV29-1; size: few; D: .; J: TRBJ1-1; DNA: TGCACCGTTAGAGTGGCGAACACTGAAGCTTTCTTT; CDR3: CTVRVANTEAFF
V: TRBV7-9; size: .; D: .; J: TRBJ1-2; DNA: TGTGCCAGCAGCGCAGGCGGACAGACGAACTATGGCTACACCTTC; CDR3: CASSAGGQTNYGYTF
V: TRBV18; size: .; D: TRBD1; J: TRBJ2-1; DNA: TGTGCCAGCTCACCCGAAAGGACAGGGTCGGCTGAGCAGTTCTTC; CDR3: CASSPERTGSAEQFF
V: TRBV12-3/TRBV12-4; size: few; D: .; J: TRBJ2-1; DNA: TGTGCCAGCAGTCCCCATAGTACTATCTATGAGCAGTTCTTC; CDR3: CASSPHSTIYEQFF
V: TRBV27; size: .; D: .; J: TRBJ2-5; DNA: TGTGCCAGCAGTTTAAGTTACCGGGAGACCCAGTACTTC; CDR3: CASSLSYRETQYF